The T cell receptor (beta chain) described here comes from a study of PD-L1 blockade in urothelial cancer (dated by TCRdb to the late 2010s). Concerning the study at large: Therapy was started around 2014 for all patients, and atezolizumab 1,200 mg was administered intravenously every 3 weeks. Eight or nine patients reached durable clinical benefit, while fewer than 25 patients did not. Blood samples yielded a median of around 150,000 T cells and more than 80,000 unique TCRs, with median clonality roughly 0.084. Blood samples were analyzed 3 weeks after the start of treatment (second dose) and 6 weeks after the start of treatment. An ECOG performance status of 0 or 1 was recorded for the patients, and 0 to 3 prior chemotherapy regimens had been received by the patients. Durable clinical benefit was defined as progression-free survival longer than 6 months, and TCR features were also tested against progression-free and overall survival. Somatic, immune and clinical correlates of response to PD-L1 blockade with atezolizumab in urothelial cancer were the focus of an exploratory multi-omic analysis. In the same patients, pretreatment tumors underwent whole exome sequencing and RNA sequencing in addition to TCR sequencing. About nine tenths of the roughly 29 patients were identified as males with urothelial cancer of bladder origin, and a prior smoking history was reported by 18 of 29 patients. Pretreatment blood TCR-seq was available for 30 or so patients, at least one posttreatment blood collection was obtained for 25 or so patients, and tumor TCR-seq was available for 25 or so patients. TCR sequencing covered pretreatment tumor samples and matched, serially collected peripheral blood taken before and after atezolizumab treatment.

Trimming takes 5 bases off V and 0 bases off J; junction bases not matched to a gene: 4. Taken from the germline V gene, the CDR1 and CDR2 loops are SGHTA and FQGNSA. The CDR3, cysteine through phenylalanine, is 15 amino acids long. The kept DNA is CDR3 alone, 45 bases in frame from the first base. The paper's findings and limits, for the study overall: Among patients with durable benefit, tumor-associated TCR clones showed greater expansion in peripheral blood 3 weeks after treatment started (n = 22, p = 0.022). Because the sample size was small (n ≈ 29) and many of the analyses were exploratory, the results are meant to be hypothesis-generating. Improved progression-free and overall survival was found to be associated with pretreatment peripheral blood TCR clonality below the median.

To estimate absolute template abundance from read counts, synthetic TCR analog templates were spiked into each PCR. TCRbeta CDR3 regions were amplified from genomic DNA with bias-controlled V and J gene primers using the immunoSEQ assay. Sequencing of rearranged TCRbeta segments was performed at approximately 20X coverage. In the source study's methods: Clustering was used to correct sequencing errors, and CDR3s were annotated against IMGT so that V, D and J genes could be assigned. Out-of-frame and stop-codon sequences were excluded, and only productive TCRbeta rearrangements were used in downstream analyses. Clonality was computed as one minus Shannon entropy normalized by the log of the number of unique productive sequences. Clones differing between time points or between blood and tumor were identified using Fisher's exact test with Benjamini-Hochberg correction, with an adjusted p below 0.01 applied as the threshold. What TCRdb holds here is the immuneACCESS table cut down to in-frame rearrangements. Part of the clones is not present; checked against another copy, under half of the missing clones reflect an unresolved V gene, and the others are unexplained. That table furnishes V, J and clone size, whereas the DNA furnished D and trimming. The sample profile shows tens of thousands of clones; 90% of them were found once. 1.5% to 2% of the sample rests with the top ten.

About this clone itself: Its antigen is not yet known. One base away there is no much larger clone; base qualities are not given.

The time point label, read with the paper, signifies: pretreatment peripheral blood. The cohort comprised approximately 30 patients with locally advanced or metastatic urothelial carcinoma treated at Memorial Sloan Kettering on a trial protocol. Peripheral blood mononuclear cells were collected pretreatment and during treatment, at between 1 and 8 total time points per patient. The Qiagen DNeasy Blood extraction kit was used to purify genomic DNA from total PBMCs and tumor samples. PBMCs were collected pretreatment and during treatment, and were isolated and stored as previously described. The chain is assembled from TRBV7-2 and TRBJ1-3; the central 7 bases match TRBD1. This sequence originates from a man aged 55-75 years with urothelial cancer. Material: PBMCs, obtained around atezolizumab (anti-PD-L1) treatment. The sequence in DNA is TGTGCCAGCAGCGCGGGACAGCCCTCTGGAAACACCATATATTTT. This sequence encodes CASSAGQPSGNTIYF.